The present T cell receptor (beta chain) was sequenced within a study of OX40 agonist ivuxolimab in advanced cancers. Study as a whole: Dose-escalation patients' cancers were hepatocellular carcinoma, melanoma, renal cell or head and neck cancer. Having had anti-PD-1, anti-PD-L1 or anti-CTLA-4 therapy before was allowed, and roughly 40% had some.

Germline CDR1 reads MGHRA; CDR2 reads YSYEKL. Losses at the gene ends were 5 bases for V and 7 bases for J; bases not matched to a gene: 13. The CDR3 extends over 15 amino acids. Clones were read by immunoSEQ multiplex PCR, and TCRdb kept only the in-frame ones, dropping some. The repertoire holds about 53,000 clones, with about 85% as singletons. The specimen was CD4+ or CD8+ T cells sorted from blood, collected in a trial of the OX40 agonist ivuxolimab. V usage is TRBV4-1 and J usage is TRBJ2-5; 7 positions match TRBD1. This sequence was found in an adult with an advanced solid tumor such as melanoma, head and neck, liver or kidney cancer. CDR3 nucleotide sequence: TGCGCCAGCAGCTCAACCCCAACAGGGGTGGTGACCCAGTACTTC. Translating it yields CASSSTPTGVVTQYF.